The T cell receptor beta chain under discussion was sequenced for a study of CD8+ T cells in alopecia areata. V lost 5 bases and J lost 6; bases outside the gene matches: 4. Germline V gene sequence: CDR1 SGHAT, CDR2 FQNNGV. The CDR3 totals 12 residues. It was cDNA, reverse transcribed from extracted RNA, that served as the sequencing template. The table came from immunoSEQ multiplex PCR; TCRdb's copy has only in-frame clones and leaves some out. In the table there are about 110,000 clones, about 50% of which are singletons. Sequencing input: NKG2D-low CD8+ T cells sorted from blood. This sequence originates from a human donor with alopecia areata. The chain combines TRBV11-2 with TRBJ2-7; 7 positions agree with TRBD1. The CDR3 nucleotides are TGTGCCAGCAGCGCGAACAGGGGCGAGCAGTACTTC. Translating it yields CASSANRGEQYF.